The next 20 T cell receptor beta chains were all read from a single sample in a study of blood T cell repertoires in COVID-19. Clones were sequenced by immunoSEQ multiplex PCR, and TCRdb holds only the in-frame ones, with some missing. The table lists fewer than 85,000 clones, about 87% of them singletons, with over 8.5% in the top ten. The sequenced material came from peripheral blood. These receptors came from a human donor in a cohort sampled during active COVID-19.

V and J are TRBV10-3 and TRBJ2-5, with D hard to call. The V and J ends lost 2 bases and 2 bases respectively, with 6 bases between them. CDR1 is ENHRY and CDR2 is SYGVKD in the germline V gene. The CDR3 runs to 13 residues. The CDR3 spells CAISEIFQETQYF. CDR3 nucleotide sequence: TGTGCCATCAGTGAGATATTTCAAGAGACCCAGTACTTC.

CDR3 sequence (DNA): TGTGCCATCAGTGAAAATAGCGGGGCCTCCTACAATGAGCAGTTCTTC. Its translation: CAISENSGASYNEQFF. The gene calls are TRBV10-3 and TRBJ2-1; TRBD2 matches 8 bases. CDR3 length: 16 residues. Germline V lookup: CDR1 ENHRY, CDR2 SYGVKD. The ends lost 3 bases at V and 0 bases at J; junction bases unmatched: 4.

This clone was detected only a few times. The CDR3, as DNA: TGTGCCTGGAGCGCAGGGCTAGCGGGGGCCAGGGAGACCCAGTACTTC. Translated: CAWSAGLAGARETQYF. The chain has TRBV30 and TRBJ2-5; TRBD2 aligns across 10 bases. The CDR3 totals 16 residues. Germline CDR1 is GTSNPN and CDR2 is SVGIG (reference sequence). V was pared by 3 bases and J by 5 bases, with 12 bases of the junction left unmatched.

This chain's CDR3 is CASSPRRGNEKLFF. The CDR3 nucleotides are TGTGCCAGCAGCCCCAGGCGGGGGAATGAAAAACTGTTTTTT. J is TRBJ1-4 and V is TRBV6-2 or TRBV6-3; D may be TRBD1 (5 bases). This CDR3 is built from 14 residues. The V end lost 6 bases, the J end lost 5 bases, and 13 bases lay between the germline ends. Per germline, CDR1 MNHEY and CDR2 SVGEGT.

This rearrangement joins TRBV7-2 to TRBJ2-3; D unclear. Germline lookup yields CDR1 SGHTA and CDR2 FQGNSA. CDR3 length equals 15 residues. V lost 0 bases, J lost 2 bases, and 9 bases lay in between. The CDR3 sequence is CASSLAPLFTDTQYF. Written as DNA, the CDR3 is TGTGCCAGCAGCTTAGCCCCCTTATTCACAGATACGCAGTATTTT.

This chain's CDR3 is CASSFGGGAVKTQYF. The CDR3 DNA follows: TGTGCCAGCAGCTTCGGCGGGGGGGCCGTAAAGACCCAGTACTTC. This chain joins TRBV5-6 and TRBJ2-5, with TRBD2 identical over 9 bases. Germline CDR1 reads SGHDT; CDR2 reads YYEEEE. Germline trimming cut 2 bases from V and 6 bases from J; bases unmatched to any gene: 8. This CDR3 has 15 residues.

The J gene is TRBJ2-7, the V gene TRBV7-8, with a possible D match to TRBD1 (5 bases). CDR3 length: 14 amino acids. V was shortened by 2 bases and J by 2 bases, with 10 bases between the two germline ends. Germline CDR1 reads SGHVS; CDR2 reads FQNEAQ. The CDR3 DNA reads as TGTGCCAGCAGCTTAAGGGGCAGTGCCTACGAGCAGTACTTC. Translation: CASSLRGSAYEQYF.

The V and J genes are TRBV25-1 and TRBJ2-3, with D possibly being TRBD1 (6 bases). The CDR3 extends over 13 amino acids. Trimming stripped 4 bases from V and 4 bases from J, with 9 bases between. From germline, CDR1 is MGHDK and CDR2 SYGVNS. The chain's CDR3 is CASSVGGSDTQYF. CDR3 nucleotide sequence: TGTGCCAGCAGTGTAGGGGGTTCAGATACGCAGTATTTT.

This clone appeared once. V is TRBV27 and J is TRBJ2-7, with D possibly being TRBD1 (6 bases). Trimming stripped 4 bases from V and 5 bases from J, with 27 bases between. The length of the CDR3 is 18 residues. In germline, CDR1 is MNHEY, CDR2 SMNVEV (reference sequence). CDR3 bases: TGTGCCAGCAGTTCCTTTTTGACCACGACAGGAACGAGGAACGAGCAGTACTTC. Its translation: CASSSFLTTTGTRNEQYF.

This chain links TRBV7-2 with TRBJ2-7, with 9 bases fitting TRBD1. The CDR3 has 13 residues. The V gene's germline CDR1 is SGHTA and CDR2 FQGNSA. The ends lost 6 bases at V and 4 bases at J; junction bases unmatched: 4. CDR3: CASRRQGEYEQYF. The CDR3 nucleotides are TGTGCCAGCAGAAGACAGGGGGAGTACGAGCAGTACTTC.

The chain couples TRBV18 to TRBJ1-6; 8 bases align to TRBD1. This CDR3 comprises 15 residues. From germline, CDR1 is KGHSH and CDR2 LQKENI. With 3 bases clipped from V and 5 bases from J, the junction kept 3 bases outside the gene matches. CDR3 protein: CASSPGQGDNSPLHF. The CDR3 DNA is TGTGCCAGCTCACCCGGACAGGGCGATAATTCACCCCTCCACTTT.

This clone appeared a single time. This chain links TRBV7-2 with TRBJ1-1; D remains ambiguous. The germline V and J ends were trimmed by 11 bases and 0 bases, with 13 bases remaining between them. The CDR3 spans 13 residues. Germline V gene lookup returns CDR1 SGHTA and CDR2 FQGNSA. Here the CDR3 DNA reads TGTGCCGGCCAGAGGGATATGAACACTGAAGCTTTCTTT. Its translation: CAGQRDMNTEAFF.

V and J are TRBV5-4 and TRBJ2-3, with 9 bases aligning to TRBD2. With 1 base clipped from V and 1 base from J, the junction kept 7 bases outside the gene matches. Germline V CDR1 and CDR2: SGHNT, YYREEE (reference sequence). There are 17 residues in the CDR3. CDR3 residues: CASSLYSSGSGTDTQYF. The CDR3 nucleotides are TGTGCCAGCAGCTTGTACAGTAGCGGGAGTGGCACAGATACGCAGTATTTT. Supplemented by reference TRBV5-4 and TRBJ2-3, the full variable domain reads ETGVTQSPTHLIKTRGQQVTLRCSSQSGHNTVSWYQQALGQGPQFIFQYYREEENGRGNFPPRFSGLQFPNYSSELNVNALELDDSALYLCASSLYSSGSGTDTQYFGPGTRLTVL.

This rearrangement joins TRBV6-6 to TRBJ1-1; D may be TRBD1 (6 bases). CDR1 and CDR2 from the germline V gene are MNHNY and SVGAGI (reference sequence). Trimming took 5 bases from V and 5 from J, leaving 15 bases between them. CDR3 length equals 14 residues. CDR3 region: CASSGGAQDTEAFF. CDR3 nucleotide sequence: TGTGCCAGCAGTGGGGGGGCTCAGGATACTGAAGCTTTCTTT.

The CDR3 sequence is CASSPGLAGVAKNIQYF. The CDR3 DNA sequence: TGTGCCAGCAGCCCCGGACTAGCGGGGGTAGCCAAAAACATTCAGTACTTC. V gene TRBV3-1 (or the pseudogene TRBV3-2) combines with J gene TRBJ2-4, with 13 bases identical to TRBD2. The CDR3 is 17 residues long. Germline V lookup: CDR1 LGHDT, CDR2 YNNKEL (reference sequence). V lost 4 bases and J lost 0; bases outside the gene matches: 3.

CDR3 in DNA: TGCGCCAGCAGCTTGCAGGGACAGGGAGAGGCTTTCTTT. It codes for CASSLQGQGEAFF. V usage is TRBV5-1 and J usage is TRBJ1-1, with 9 bases fitting TRBD1. From germline, CDR1 is SGHRS and CDR2 YFSETQ. This CDR3 spans 13 amino acids. The trim removed 1 base at V and 11 bases at J, leaving 6 bases unmatched.

This chain uses TRBV30 with TRBJ2-2, with no clear D. The CDR3 contains 13 residues. The germline V gene encodes CDR1 GTSNPN and CDR2 SVGIG (reference sequence). The ends were cut back, 2 bases at V and 5 bases at J, with 9 bases in the middle. CDR3 DNA: TGTGCCTGGAGTAGCCAGAGGACCGGGGAGCTGTTTTTT. It translates to CAWSSQRTGELFF.

The CDR3 bases are TGTGCCAGCAGTCACCGGGACAGGGGGTCTGGTGGAAACACCATATATTTT. Amino acid sequence: CASSHRDRGSGGNTIYF. The chain carries TRBV6-6 and TRBJ1-3; 11 bases map to TRBD1. This CDR3 is built from 17 residues. CDR1 is MNHNY and CDR2 is SVGAGI in the germline V gene (reference sequence). J gave up 3 bases and V 5 bases, and 9 bases lay outside the gene matches.

The rearrangement uses TRBV3-1 (or the pseudogene TRBV3-2) and TRBJ2-3; TRBD2 matches 14 bases. Germline values: CDR1 LGHDT, CDR2 YNNKEL (reference sequence). After removal of 6 bases from V and 6 bases from J, the junction contained 14 bases not matched to a gene. The length of the CDR3 is 18 residues. CDR3 bases: TGTGCCAGCAGTTGGGGACTAGCGGGGGCTCCGGAGCGTGATACGCAGTATTTT. As protein: CASSWGLAGAPERDTQYF.

The V gene is TRBV5-1, the J gene TRBJ1-2, with D possibly matching TRBD1 (6 bases). Germline-derived CDR1 and CDR2 are SGHRS and YFSETQ. The V and J ends lost 4 bases and 3 bases respectively, with 13 bases between them. The length of the CDR3 is 14 residues. This chain's CDR3 is CASSPSGVDYGYTF. The CDR3 DNA reads as TGCGCCAGCAGCCCCTCAGGGGTTGACTATGGCTACACCTTC.